Below are 2 T cell receptor beta chains sequenced from a single sample in a study of blood T cells in healthy people across ages. It was with a sample-barcoded 5' primer and a J-beta primer mix that a second PCR of roughly 7 to 12 cycles was run. Via MiXCR, TCRdb re-called the 5' RACE reads, giving one row per CDR3 protein. This table has about 1.6 million distinct CDR3 sequences, roughly a third appearing once. Source material: blood. The origin of the receptors is a woman aged 25 to 45 in good health.

The chain carries TRBV14 and TRBJ2-1; D unresolved. Deletions cut 2 bases from V and 0 bases from J, with 11 bases between. The CDR3 consists of 16 residues. Looked up from germline, CDR1 is SGHDN and CDR2 is FVKESK. CDR3 sequence: CASSQIQNPSYNEQFF. CDR3 DNA: TGTGCCAGCAGCCAAATTCAAAACCCCTCCTACAATGAGCAGTTCTTC.

This clonotype was observed many times. V usage is TRBV28 and J usage is TRBJ2-7; 12 bases agree with TRBD2. The germline CDR1 and CDR2 sequences are MDHEN and SYDVKM. The CDR3 is 16 residues long. The V segment lost 6 bases and the J segment 1 base; nucleotides outside the gene matches: 7. The CDR3: CASSRLAGGQSYEQYF. The CDR3 DNA reads as TGTGCCAGCAGCCGGCTAGCGGGAGGGCAATCCTACGAGCAGTACTTC.